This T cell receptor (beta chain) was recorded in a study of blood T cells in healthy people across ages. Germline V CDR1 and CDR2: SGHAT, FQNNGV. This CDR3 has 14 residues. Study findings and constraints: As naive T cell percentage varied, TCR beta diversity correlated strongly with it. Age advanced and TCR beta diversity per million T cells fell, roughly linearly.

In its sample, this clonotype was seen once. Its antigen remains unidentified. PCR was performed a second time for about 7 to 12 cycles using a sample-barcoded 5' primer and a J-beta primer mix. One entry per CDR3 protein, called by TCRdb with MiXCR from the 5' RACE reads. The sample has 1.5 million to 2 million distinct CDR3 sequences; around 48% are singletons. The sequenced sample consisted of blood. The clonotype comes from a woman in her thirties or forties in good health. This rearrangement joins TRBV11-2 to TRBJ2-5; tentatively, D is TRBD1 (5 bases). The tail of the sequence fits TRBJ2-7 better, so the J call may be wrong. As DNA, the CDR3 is TGTGCCAGCAGCTTTTCAGGGAACACCTACGAGCAGTACTTC. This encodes CASSFSGNTYEQYF.